The 2 T cell receptor beta chains given below trace back to one sample, sequenced in a study of spatial heterogeneity in lung cancer. Described time point: sample taken at primary tumor resection. Tumor, nontumor lung or frozen PBMC supplied whole RNA that was sequenced unsorted. TCRdb re-derived calls from the 5' RACE reads in MiXCR, one entry per CDR3 protein. This table holds almost 75,000 distinct CDR3 sequences, 13% found once. This specimen was PBMCs, taken at surgery. The source of these receptors is a male donor with early-stage non-small cell lung cancer.

The chain links TRBV23-1 to TRBJ2-3; 14 bases are a match to TRBD2. TRBV23-1 is an ORF, with its function uncertain. J was trimmed by 0 bases and V by 8 bases; bases with no gene match: 10. The CDR3 has 18 amino acids. CDR3 region: CASRSTSGRAGSTDTQYF. The DNA of the CDR3 is TGCGCCAGCCGATCGACTAGCGGGAGGGCCGGGAGCACAGATACGCAGTATTTT.

In its sample, this clonotype was seen a few times. The chain couples TRBV29-1 to TRBJ2-3; D remains unclear. The CDR3 is made up of 13 amino acids. V was trimmed by 3 bases and J by 1 base, leaving 8 bases between them. Germline V CDR1 and CDR2: SQVTM, ANQGSEA. CDR3 in amino acids: CSVDVSGTDTQYF. CDR3 in DNA: TGCAGCGTTGATGTAAGCGGCACAGATACGCAGTATTTT.